The clone carrying this T cell receptor (beta chain) came up many times. This sample is part of a study of blood T cells in healthy people across ages. A sample-barcoded 5' primer and a J-beta primer mix were used in a second PCR of about 7 to 12 cycles. MiXCR, applied by TCRdb to the 5' RACE reads, yields one record per CDR3 protein. The profile shows 710,000 or so distinct CDR3 sequences, about a third of them singletons. The specimen was blood. The clonotype originates from a woman older than 75 in good health.

The CDR3, as DNA: TGTGCCAGCAGTAGTCCGGGACAGGTTACTCCTGAGCAGTACTTC. Translated, it gives CASSSPGQVTPEQYF. The chain joins TRBV6-5 to TRBJ2-7; 8 bases match TRBD1. Germline CDR1 MNHEY, CDR2 SVGAGI. After removal of 5 bases from V and 7 bases from J, the junction contained 13 bases not matched to a gene. The CDR3 covers 15 residues.